This TCR beta chain was documented in a study of cytomegalovirus exposure and HLA in healthy donors. Study outcomes and limitations: In vitro work confirmed that a few CMV-associated chains recognize CMV antigens.

This CDR3 comprises 15 residues. Trimming took off 0 bases at V and 4 bases at J, with 13 bases between the two ends. Germline V lookup: CDR1 SGHRS, CDR2 YFSETQ. As concerns this clone: As yet, its antigen is unknown.

The PCR ran on 60 Vbeta and 13 Jbeta primers. The table came from immunoSEQ multiplex PCR; TCRdb's copy has only in-frame clones and leaves some out. The repertoire holds around 130,000 clones, with roughly 79% as singletons. The chain recombines TRBV5-1 with TRBJ2-5; TRBD2 is a possible D gene (7 bases). This clonotype originated in a woman aged 40-49 years in good health and CMV-seronegative. The source material was PBMCs. This chain's CDR3 is CASSLVPGGTETQYF. DNA of the CDR3: TGCGCCAGCAGCTTGGTTCCGGGGGGCACAGAGACCCAGTACTTC.